This passage covers 13 T cell receptor beta chains from one sample sequenced in a study of cytomegalovirus exposure and HLA in healthy donors. PCR amplification relied on 60 Vbeta primers (plus 13 Jbeta primers). The method was immunoSEQ multiplex PCR; TCRdb's version includes in-frame clones alone and lacks a portion of them. The table for this sample gives approximately 170,000 clones. Sequenced input: PBMCs. Receptors were obtained from a woman aged 18 to 35 in good health and CMV-seropositive.

This sequence joins TRBV2 and TRBJ1-2; 9 bases align to TRBD1. The V gene's germline CDR1 is SNHLY and CDR2 FYNNEI. The junction had 8 bases not matched to a gene; V was cut back by 7 bases and J by 5 bases. This CDR3 spans 14 amino acids. CDR3 DNA: TGTGCCAGCACCGAGGGACAGGGCGAGTATGGCTACACCTTC. Translating gives CASTEGQGEYGYTF.

The chain joins TRBV4-1 to TRBJ2-7; D may be TRBD1 (6 bases). V was trimmed by 1 base and J by 0 bases, leaving 13 bases between them. Germline CDR1 reads MGHRA; CDR2 reads YSYEKL. This CDR3 comprises 16 residues. Written as DNA, the CDR3 is TGCGCCAGCAGCCAAGGTTTGGACAGCAGCTCCTACGAGCAGTACTTC. Its translation: CASSQGLDSSSYEQYF.

The chain uses TRBV6-5 and TRBJ2-7, with D possibly being TRBD1 (6 bases). The V and J ends lost 4 bases and 5 bases respectively, with 15 bases between them. The CDR3 runs 14 residues. Per the germline V gene, CDR1 is MNHEY and CDR2 is SVGAGI. CDR3: CASSSQGAVDEQYF. The CDR3 DNA is TGTGCCAGCAGTTCACAGGGTGCGGTGGACGAGCAGTACTTC.

This rearrangement joins TRBV18 to TRBJ2-5; D is possibly TRBD2 (6 bases). The CDR3 runs to 12 residues. The ends were cut back, 8 bases at V and 5 bases at J, with 12 bases in the middle. Germline values: CDR1 KGHSH, CDR2 LQKENI. CDR3 region: CASRSGVETQYF. CDR3 DNA: TGTGCCAGCCGCTCGGGGGTTGAGACCCAGTACTTC.

The CDR3 reads CASSFGQGISSTEAFF. CDR3 coding DNA: TGCGCCAGCAGCTTCGGACAGGGGATATCTTCAACTGAAGCTTTCTTT. This chain links TRBV5-1 with TRBJ1-1, with TRBD1 identical over 9 bases. This CDR3 is built from 16 residues. Germline CDR1 is SGHRS and CDR2 is YFSETQ. V lost 2 bases to trimming and J lost 5 bases; unmatched junction nucleotides: 10. The full variable domain, with the rest looked up from reference TRBV5-1 and TRBJ1-1, is KAGVTQTPRYLIKTRGQQVTLSCSPISGHRSVSWYQQTPGQGLQFLFEYFSETQRNKGNFPGRFSGRQFSNSRSEMNVSTLELGDSALYLCASSFGQGISSTEAFFGQGTRLTVV.

The V and J genes are TRBV5-1 and TRBJ2-3; 8 bases align to TRBD2. The CDR3 length is 14 residues. V gave up 4 bases and J gave up 6 bases; unmatched junction bases: 7. The germline CDR1 and CDR2 sequences are SGHRS and YFSETQ. CDR3 sequence: CASSPPGGPDTQYF. In nucleotides, the CDR3 is TGCGCCAGCAGCCCCCCGGGAGGGCCGGATACGCAGTATTTT. The complete variable domain, with remaining parts taken from reference TRBV5-1 and TRBJ2-3, reads KAGVTQTPRYLIKTRGQQVTLSCSPISGHRSVSWYQQTPGQGLQFLFEYFSETQRNKGNFPGRFSGRQFSNSRSEMNVSTLELGDSALYLCASSPPGGPDTQYFGPGTRLTVL.

The chain has TRBV7-9 and TRBJ2-7; possible D gene TRBD1, 5 bases. Germline-derived CDR1 and CDR2 are SEHNR and FQNEAQ (reference sequence). This CDR3 is built from 13 residues. V dropped 1 base and J dropped 4 bases, with 8 bases sitting between them. CDR3 region: CASSLGAGYEQYF. For the CDR3, the DNA is TGTGCCAGCAGCTTAGGGGCAGGGTACGAGCAGTACTTC.

The rearrangement joins TRBV12-5 to TRBJ1-5; D gene ambiguous. The CDR3 is 14 amino acids. The germline CDR1 and CDR2 sequences are LGHNT and FRNRAP. The ends were cut back, 8 bases at V and 4 bases at J, with 15 bases in the middle. The CDR3 DNA follows: TGTGCTAGTTCGGAGGGTTCAGAAAATCAGCCCCAGCATTTT. Its protein product is CASSEGSENQPQHF.

The chain carries TRBV18 and TRBJ1-5; tentatively, D is TRBD1 (5 bases). V dropped 2 bases and J dropped 6 bases, with 11 bases sitting between them. Germline V lookup: CDR1 KGHSH, CDR2 LQKENI. The CDR3 is made up of 14 amino acids. The CDR3 spells CASSPGAVSQPQHF. Here the CDR3 DNA reads TGTGCCAGCTCACCAGGGGCGGTTAGTCAGCCCCAGCATTTT.

As regards this clone: An end of the junction does not agree with germline; a read error may underlie this. The rearrangement joins TRBV7-7 to TRBJ2-2; 10 bases agree with TRBD2. The CDR3 totals 17 residues. Per the germline V gene, CDR1 is SSHAT and CDR2 is FNYEAQ (reference sequence). Here the CDR3 reads CASSPHSSGGYTGELFF. The DNA for the CDR3 is TGTGCTAGCAGCCCGCATTCTAGCGGGGGTTACACCGGGGAGCTGTTTTTT.

This sequence joins TRBV5-6 and TRBJ1-3; D remains unclear. V was clipped by 0 bases and J by 4 bases, with 8 bases between them. CDR1 is SGHDT and CDR2 is YYEEEE in the germline V gene. This CDR3 region has 14 residues. CDR3 sequence (DNA): TGTGCCAGCAGCTTGGGCAGAGGAGGAAACACCATATATTTT. It is translated as CASSLGRGGNTIYF.

The J gene is TRBJ2-2, the V gene TRBV6-4; TRBD2 agrees at 7 bases. The germline V gene has CDR1 MRHNA and CDR2 SNTAGT. CDR3 length equals 15 residues. J gave up 4 bases and V 3 bases, and 5 bases lay outside the gene matches. This chain's CDR3 is CASSDSGRATGELFF. The CDR3 DNA follows: TGTGCCAGCAGTGATTCAGGGAGGGCCACCGGGGAGCTGTTTTTT.

The chain links TRBV9 to TRBJ1-2; 8 bases match TRBD1. This CDR3 is built from 16 residues. The V and J ends lost 4 bases and 4 bases, in that order; junction bases with no gene match: 12. Germline CDR1 reads SGDLS; CDR2 reads YYNGEE. The CDR3 region has the DNA TGTGCCAGCAGCCGGCTCCAGGGGGCAGATGGCTATGGCTACACCTTC. This translates into CASSRLQGADGYGYTF.